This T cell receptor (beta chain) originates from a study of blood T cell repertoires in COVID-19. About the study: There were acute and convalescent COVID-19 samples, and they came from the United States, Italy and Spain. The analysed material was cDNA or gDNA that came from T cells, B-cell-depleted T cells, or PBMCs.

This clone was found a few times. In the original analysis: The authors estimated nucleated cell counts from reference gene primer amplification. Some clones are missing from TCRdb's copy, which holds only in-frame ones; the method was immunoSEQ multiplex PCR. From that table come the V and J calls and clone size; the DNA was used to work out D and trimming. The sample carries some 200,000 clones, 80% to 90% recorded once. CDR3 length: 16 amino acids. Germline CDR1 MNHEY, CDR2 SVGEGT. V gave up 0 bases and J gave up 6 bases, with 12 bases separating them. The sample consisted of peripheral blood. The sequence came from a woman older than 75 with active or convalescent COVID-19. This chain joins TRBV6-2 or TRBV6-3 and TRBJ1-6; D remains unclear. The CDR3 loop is CASSYSNYGGNSPLHF. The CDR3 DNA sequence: TGTGCCAGCAGTTACTCGAACTACGGCGGTAATTCACCCCTCCACTTT.